This T cell receptor beta chain was captured in a study of regulatory T cells in long-lasting Graves disease. About this clonotype: Since a far larger clone is one base different, this is likely a read error. This likely comes from a read error, as the CDR3 has no conserved phenylalanine or tryptophan at its end.

Time point in this sample: newly diagnosed GD, antithyroid drugs for less than 3 months. From RNA extracted from PBMCs, the TCR library was made. An endocrinology unit in Xi'an, China, supplied the patients. iRepertoire HTBI primers and Arm-PCR of CDR3 regions built TCR beta libraries. One entry per CDR3 protein results from TCRdb running MiXCR on the multiplex PCR reads. The sample includes 250,000 to 300,000 distinct CDR3 sequences, 15% to 20% seen only once; the top ten take around 13%. Germline V gene lookup returns CDR1 SNHLY and CDR2 FYNNEI. The CDR3 has 16 residues. V was trimmed by 5 bases and J by 4 bases, leaving 20 bases between them. This same sample was also part of a study on T cells in Graves' hyperthyroidism and ophthalmopathy.

Material: peripheral blood mononuclear cells (PBMCs), obtained at new diagnosis, from a patient treated with antithyroid drugs. The sequence came from a young woman with Graves disease. The chain is built from TRBV2 and TRBJ2-5; D is unresolved. CDR3 sequence (DNA): TGTGCCAGCAGTACCACGATGATGTCCTTCGGAGAGACCCAGTACCTC. Translated: CASSTTMMSFGETQYL.